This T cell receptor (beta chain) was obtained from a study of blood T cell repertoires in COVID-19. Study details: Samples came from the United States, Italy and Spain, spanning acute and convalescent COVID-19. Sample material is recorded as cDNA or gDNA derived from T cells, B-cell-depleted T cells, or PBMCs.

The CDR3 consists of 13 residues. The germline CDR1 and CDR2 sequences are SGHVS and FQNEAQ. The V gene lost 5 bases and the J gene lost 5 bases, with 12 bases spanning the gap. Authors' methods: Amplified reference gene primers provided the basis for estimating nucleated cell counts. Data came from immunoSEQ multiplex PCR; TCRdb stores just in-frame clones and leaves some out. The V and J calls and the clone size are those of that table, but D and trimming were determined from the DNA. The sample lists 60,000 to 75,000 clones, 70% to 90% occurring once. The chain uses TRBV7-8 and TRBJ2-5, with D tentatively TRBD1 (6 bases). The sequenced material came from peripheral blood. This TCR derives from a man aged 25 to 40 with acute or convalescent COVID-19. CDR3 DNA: TGTGCCAGCAGCCGAGGACAGAGCGAGACCCAGTACTTC. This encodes CASSRGQSETQYF.